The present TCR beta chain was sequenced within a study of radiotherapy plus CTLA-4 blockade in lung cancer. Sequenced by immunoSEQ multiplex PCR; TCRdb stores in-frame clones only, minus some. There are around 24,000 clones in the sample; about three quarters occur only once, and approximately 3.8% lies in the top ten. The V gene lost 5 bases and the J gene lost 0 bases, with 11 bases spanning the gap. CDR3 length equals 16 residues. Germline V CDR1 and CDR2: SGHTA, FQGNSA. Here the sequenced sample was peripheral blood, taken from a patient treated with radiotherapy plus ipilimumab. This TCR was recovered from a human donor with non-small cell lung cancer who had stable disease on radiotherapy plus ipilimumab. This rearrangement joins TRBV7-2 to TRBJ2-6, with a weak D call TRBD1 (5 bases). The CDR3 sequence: CASSPDNFSGANVLTF. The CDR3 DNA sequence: TGTGCCAGCAGCCCGGACAACTTCTCTGGGGCCAACGTCCTGACTTTC.